This is a list of T cell receptor beta chains from one sample in a study of T-cell memory formation after mild COVID-19. One entry per CDR3 protein, called by TCRdb with MiXCR from the 5' RACE reads. The sample contains around 200,000 distinct CDR3 sequences, about 27% of which appear only once. Material for sequencing was PBMCs or a T cell subset sorted from them (not recorded which). The origin of the receptors is an adult woman who had mild COVID-19 (a few samples of this study predate the infection). Cell type and time point are not known. Each CDR3 is given with its conserved first and last residue. Each record gives: J gene, V gene, clone size, D gene, CDR3 DNA, CDR3 protein. The D gene is left open where the match is weak. Not all rows give a size; the values are once, few, many and, for expanded clones, a class.

TRBJ2-5,TRBV9,.,TRBD1,TGTGCCAGCAGCTCCCGGACAGGGCTGGAGACCCAGTACTTC,CASSSRTGLETQYF
TRBJ1-2,TRBV7-9,.,TRBD1,TGTGCCAGCAGCCCGACCGGGACAGGGTCACACGACCCCACTAACTATGGCTACACCTTC,CASSPTGTGSHDPTNYGYTF
TRBJ2-7,TRBV3-1,few,.,TGTGCCAGCAGCCTCGGGACTGCCCTGGGGAACGAGCAGTACTTC,CASSLGTALGNEQYF
TRBJ1-2,TRBV14,few,TRBD1,TGTGCCAGCAGCCAAGGTCTCCAGGGGGCTTTCTATGGCTACACCTTC,CASSQGLQGAFYGYTF
TRBJ2-1,TRBV5-6,.,.,TGTGCCAGCAGCTTGTGGGGGGGCCGAGGTGAGCAGTTCTTC,CASSLWGGRGEQFF
TRBJ2-5,TRBV7-2,.,.,TGTGCCAGCAGCCCCATGCGGTCGTACCAAGAGACCCAGTACTTC,CASSPMRSYQETQYF
TRBJ2-7,TRBV4-3,few,.,TGCGCCAGCAGCCAAGAGAGAGGACGGAGCTACGAGCAGTACTTC,CASSQERGRSYEQYF
TRBJ2-1,TRBV20-1,.,.,TGCAGTGCTAGAGACCCCCTGACAGGCCTCCTCTACAATGAGCAGTTCTTC,CSARDPLTGLLYNEQFF
TRBJ2-7,TRBV20-1,.,.,TGCAGTGCCTCTCGCTCAGGGTCGGGAACGTACGAGCAGTACTTC,CSASRSGSGTYEQYF
TRBJ1-3,TRBV7-9,.,TRBD1,TGTGCCAGCAGCTTGTCGACAGGGGCTGGAAACACCATATATTTT,CASSLSTGAGNTIYF
TRBJ2-1,TRBV7-2,.,.,TGTGCCAGCAGCTTAGTCACGGGGGTGAGCAATGAGCAGTTCTTC,CASSLVTGVSNEQFF
TRBJ2-1,TRBV6-2/TRBV6-3,.,TRBD1,TGTGCCAGCAGTTACTCCACAGGGGCCAGGAGACAGTTCTTC,CASSYSTGARRQFF
TRBJ2-5,TRBV10-3,.,.,TGTGCCATCAGTAAAACCGGGACCACCAAAGAGACCCAGTACTTC,CAISKTGTTKETQYF
TRBJ2-3,TRBV19,few,TRBD2,TGTGCCAGTACGACTAGCGGGAGTGCAGATACGCAGTATTTT,CASTTSGSADTQYF
TRBJ2-1,TRBV6-1,.,.,TGTGCCAGCAGTGAGCGGTGGGGTGAGCAGTTCTTC,CASSERWGEQFF
TRBJ2-1,TRBV15,few,.,TGTGCCACCAGCCCCCGCAGCGCGGGGTACAATGAGCAGTTCTTC,CATSPRSAGYNEQFF
TRBJ2-7,TRBV6-2/TRBV6-3,.,TRBD2,TGTGCCAGCAGGCCCGGGACTAGCGGGCCTCGAAGCTCCTACGAGCAGTACTTC,CASRPGTSGPRSSYEQYF
TRBJ1-4,TRBV7-8,few,TRBD1,TGTGCCAGCAGCACCAGCCACAGGGGGCCGATTGAAAAACTGTTTTTT,CASSTSHRGPIEKLFF
TRBJ1-1,TRBV7-9,.,TRBD1,TGTGCCAGCCCAACCTGGGGACAGGGGTATACTGAAGCTTTCTTT,CASPTWGQGYTEAFF
TRBJ2-7,TRBV6-5,few,.,TGTGCCAGCAGCCCGGTTGGGGGGAGCTACGAGCAGTACTTC,CASSPVGGSYEQYF
TRBJ2-3,TRBV19,few,.,TGTGCCAGTAGTGCCAGCTCACTAGCCCCAGATACGCAGTATTTT,CASSASSLAPDTQYF
TRBJ2-7,TRBV30,many,.,TGTGCCTGGAGTGTGGGGAGATCCTACGAGCAGTACTTC,CAWSVGRSYEQYF
TRBJ2-2,TRBV6-2/TRBV6-3,once,TRBD1,TGTGCCAGCAGTACCTCCGGGACAGGGGGTACCGGGGAGCTGTTTTTT,CASSTSGTGGTGELFF